This T cell receptor beta chain was sequenced for a study of blood T cell repertoires in COVID-19. At the level of the study: Sites across the United States, Italy and Spain contributed samples from acute and convalescent COVID-19.

The sample holds one count of this clone. With V trimmed by 4 bases and J by 3 bases, 2 bases remained unmatched. The CDR3 is made up of 13 amino acids. The germline CDR1 and CDR2 sequences are SNHLY and FYNNEI. This table comes from immunoSEQ multiplex PCR, and its TCRdb copy is limited to in-frame clones, with some not included. The table shows fewer than 100,000 clones, with about 85% occurring only once. The sequenced sample consisted of peripheral blood. The chain uses TRBV2 and TRBJ2-7; 8 bases agree with TRBD1. The receptor was derived from a man between 60 and 70 years old with acute or convalescent COVID-19. The chain's CDR3 is CASSGQGIYEQYF. CDR3 nucleotides: TGTGCCAGCAGTGGACAGGGGATCTACGAGCAGTACTTC.